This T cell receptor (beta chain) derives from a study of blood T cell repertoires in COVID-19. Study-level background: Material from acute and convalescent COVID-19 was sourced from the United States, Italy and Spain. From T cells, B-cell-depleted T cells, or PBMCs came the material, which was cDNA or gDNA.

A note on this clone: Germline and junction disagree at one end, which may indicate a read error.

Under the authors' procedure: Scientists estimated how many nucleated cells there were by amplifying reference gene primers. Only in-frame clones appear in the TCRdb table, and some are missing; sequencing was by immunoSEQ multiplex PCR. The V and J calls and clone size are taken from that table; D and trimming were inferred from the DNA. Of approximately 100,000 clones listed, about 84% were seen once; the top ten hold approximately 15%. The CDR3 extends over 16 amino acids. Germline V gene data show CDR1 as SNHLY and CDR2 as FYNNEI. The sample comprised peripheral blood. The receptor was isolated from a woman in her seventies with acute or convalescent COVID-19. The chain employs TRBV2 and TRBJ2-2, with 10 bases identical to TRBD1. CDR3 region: CASSPRDRGEHRGAVF. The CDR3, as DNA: TGTGCCAGCAGTCCCAGGGACAGGGGAGAGCACCGGGGAGCTGTTTTT.